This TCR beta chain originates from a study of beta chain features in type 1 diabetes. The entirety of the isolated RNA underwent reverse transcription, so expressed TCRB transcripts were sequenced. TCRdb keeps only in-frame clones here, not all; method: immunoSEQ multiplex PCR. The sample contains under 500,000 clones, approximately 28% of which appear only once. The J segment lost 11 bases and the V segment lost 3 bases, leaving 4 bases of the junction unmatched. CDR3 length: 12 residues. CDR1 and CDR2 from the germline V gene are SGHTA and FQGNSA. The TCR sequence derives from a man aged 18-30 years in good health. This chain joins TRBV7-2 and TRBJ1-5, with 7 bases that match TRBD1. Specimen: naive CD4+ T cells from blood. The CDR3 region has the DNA TGTGCCAGCAGCTTCGGACAGGCCGCCCAGCATTTT. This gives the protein CASSFGQAAQHF.